Only a few counts were recorded for the clone carrying this T cell receptor (beta chain). This specimen comes from a study of blood T cell repertoires in COVID-19. Unmatched junction bases numbered 5, after V lost 8 bases and J lost 2 bases. This CDR3 is built from 13 residues. Per germline, CDR1 MNHEY and CDR2 SVGAGI. As handled by the study authors: From reference gene primer amplification, estimates of nucleated cell counts were derived. Repertoires were generated with immunoSEQ multiplex PCR, while TCRdb's copy carries only in-frame clones and drops some. That table supplies the V and J calls and clone size; D and trimming were determined from the DNA. The sample has about 58,000 clones, about 78% seen once; the top ten hold 4.5% to 6%.

The receptor was derived from a human donor in a cohort sampled during active COVID-19. The material sequenced was peripheral blood. J is TRBJ1-2 and V is TRBV6-5, with TRBD1 matching over 7 bases. The CDR3 reads CASSPTGNYGYTF. DNA for the CDR3: TGTGCCAGCTCTCCGACAGGGAACTATGGCTACACCTTC.